The T cell receptor beta chain described here comes from a study of T cell responses to AZD1222 COVID-19 vaccine. Sequencing used immunoSEQ multiplex PCR; TCRdb keeps in-frame clones, though not all of them. The sample has roughly 100,000 clones, 90% seen once. Study outcomes and limitations: Spike-specific TCR breadth and depth were elevated following two AZD1222 doses. At baseline, seropositivity was found in only six or seven AZD1222 recipients. Spike was spanned by vaccine-associated CD4 TCRs, which were dominant at 160-218 and 743-854. Most donors were white British and more were female, and clonal diversity was possibly underestimated.

The CDR3 covers 17 residues. With V trimmed by 3 bases and J by 5 bases, 14 bases remained unmatched. In germline, CDR1 is SGHRS, CDR2 YFSETQ. Worth noting for this clone: Its antigen is unidentified.

The sequences come from peripheral blood, collected on day 0 of AZD1222 vaccination. The receptor was isolated from an adult in good health. This sequence joins TRBV5-1 and TRBJ2-5; TRBD1 agrees at 9 bases. The CDR3 region has the DNA TGCGCCAGCAGCTGGGAGGGACAGGGCTTACCCCGGGAGACCCAGTACTTC. This encodes CASSWEGQGLPRETQYF. Full variable domain (outside the CDR3, taken from reference TRBV5-1 and TRBJ2-5): KAGVTQTPRYLIKTRGQQVTLSCSPISGHRSVSWYQQTPGQGLQFLFEYFSETQRNKGNFPGRFSGRQFSNSRSEMNVSTLELGDSALYLCASSWEGQGLPRETQYFGPGTRLLVL.